This T cell receptor beta chain was sequenced in a study of T cell responses to AZD1222 COVID-19 vaccine. Study findings and constraints: White British ancestry dominated among donors, who included more females, and clonal diversity was possibly underestimated.

The method was immunoSEQ multiplex PCR; TCRdb's version includes in-frame clones alone and lacks a portion of them. Of some 150,000 clones listed, around nine tenths are singletons. Investigators merged groups given second doses at roughly 4 or roughly 12 weeks. A word on this clone: The antigen is not known.

Germline CDR1 MNHEY, CDR2 SVGAGI. The CDR3 runs 14 residues. V dropped 2 bases and J dropped 3 bases, with 8 bases sitting between them. Sequencing used peripheral blood, obtained 28 days after the second AZD1222 dose. The receptor was isolated from an adult who received the AZD1222 COVID-19 vaccine. This sequence joins TRBV6-5 and TRBJ1-5; D is uncertain. CDR3 nucleotides: TGTGCCAGCAGTTACCGGGAGACCAATCAGCCCCAGCATTTT. It yields the protein CASSYRETNQPQHF.